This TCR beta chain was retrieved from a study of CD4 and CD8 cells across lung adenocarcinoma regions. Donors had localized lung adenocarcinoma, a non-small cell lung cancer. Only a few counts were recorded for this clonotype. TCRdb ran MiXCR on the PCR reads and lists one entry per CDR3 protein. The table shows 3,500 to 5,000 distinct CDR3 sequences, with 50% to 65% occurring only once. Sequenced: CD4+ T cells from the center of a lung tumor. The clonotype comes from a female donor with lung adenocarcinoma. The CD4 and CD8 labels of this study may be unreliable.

The CDR3: CASSLVSGGGTGELFF. The CDR3 DNA reads TGTGCCAGCAGCTTAGTTTCAGGGGGCGGCACCGGGGAGCTGTTTTTT. The chain uses TRBV11-3 and TRBJ2-2; 8 bases match TRBD1. Per germline, CDR1 SGHNT and CDR2 YENEEA. The CDR3 length is 16 residues. The J segment lost 4 bases and the V segment lost 1 base, leaving 5 bases of the junction unmatched.